Presented here are 21 T cell receptor beta chains from one specimen sequenced in a study of neurological immune-mediated disorders. The time point here: longitudinal time-point 2. TCRdb used MiXCR to reprocess the 5' RACE reads, holding one entry per CDR3 protein. The data hold about 60,000 distinct CDR3 sequences, with more than 7.5% observed a single time. The source material was PBMCs. The receptors were sampled from a man in his thirties or forties in good health.

The table lists this clonotype with many counts. CDR3 in DNA: TGTGCCAGCAGCCCCCGGGAAGCGGGAGTGAGGGAGACCCAGTACTTC. Translation gives CASSPREAGVRETQYF. The gene calls are TRBV7-2 and TRBJ2-5; TRBD2 matches at 8 bases. The CDR3 is 16 amino acids. The V gene end was trimmed by 5 bases and the J gene end by 5 bases; junction bases not matched to a gene: 13. The germline V gene encodes CDR1 SGHTA and CDR2 FQGNSA.

There are many counts of this clonotype. J is TRBJ2-7 and V is TRBV5-1; TRBD1 matches at 7 bases. Germline values: CDR1 SGHRS, CDR2 YFSETQ. The CDR3 length is 15 residues. V was pared by 4 bases and J by 2 bases, with 9 bases of the junction left unmatched. CDR3 DNA sequence: TGCGCCAGCAGCCGCCTGACAGGGTCCCCCTACGAGCAGTACTTC. This gives the protein CASSRLTGSPYEQYF.

This clonotype was seen repeatedly, ten times or more. The chain joins TRBV5-5 to TRBJ2-5; possibly TRBD2 for D (7 bases). CDR1 is SGHKS and CDR2 is YYEKEE in the germline V gene (reference sequence). There are 15 residues in the CDR3. V gave up 4 bases and J gave up 1 base, with 14 bases separating them. The CDR3 nucleotides are TGTGCCAGCAGCCCGACGGGGGGCGGCCAAGAGACCCAGTACTTC. Protein sequence: CASSPTGGGQETQYF. Drawing the rest from reference TRBV5-5 and TRBJ2-5, the complete variable domain is DAGVTQSPTHLIKTRGQQVTLRCSPISGHKSVSWYQQVLGQGPQFIFQYYEKEERGRGNFPDRFSARQFPNYSSELNVNALLLGDSALYLCASSPTGGGQETQYFGPGTRLLVL.

This clonotype was recorded at least ten times. V and J are TRBV20-1 and TRBJ1-1; D is unclear. CDR3 length: 15 residues. Germline V CDR1 and CDR2: DFQATT, SNEGSKA (reference sequence). Trimming shortened V by 3 bases and J by 0 bases, and 14 bases separated the two germline ends. DNA for the CDR3: TGCAGTGCTAGCATCCTGGCGTCCCTGAACACTGAAGCTTTCTTT. It specifies CSASILASLNTEAFF.

The sample holds a few counts of this clonotype. The V gene is TRBV7-3, the J gene TRBJ2-3; D unclear. Trimming shortened V by 5 bases and J by 5 bases, and 8 bases separated the two germline ends. Germline V lookup: CDR1 SGHTA, CDR2 FQGTGA. CDR3 size: 12 residues. The DNA for the CDR3 is TGTGCCAGCAGCCAGTTGGAAGATACGCAGTATTTT. Its translation: CASSQLEDTQYF.

This chain links TRBV7-8 with TRBJ1-1, with D possibly TRBD1 on 6 matching bases. The CDR3 contains 16 residues. Germline V gene sequence: CDR1 SGHVS, CDR2 FQNEAQ. Trimming pared 3 bases from V and 2 bases from J, leaving 16 bases between. The CDR3 spells CASSFGSGTPNTEAFF. The CDR3 coding sequence is TGTGCCAGCAGCTTTGGATCCGGGACACCTAACACTGAAGCTTTCTTT.

This clonotype has a count of ten or more. The V gene is TRBV2, the J gene TRBJ2-7; 9 nucleotides match TRBD1. Trimming cost V 7 bases and J 3 bases; bases outside gene matches: 4. CDR3 size: 13 residues. Germline-derived CDR1 and CDR2 are SNHLY and FYNNEI. CDR3 protein: CASKGQGHYEQYF. For the CDR3, the DNA is TGTGCCAGCAAGGGACAGGGCCACTACGAGCAGTACTTC.

This clonotype was observed at least ten times. The CDR3 DNA is TGTGCCACCAGCTCTGCGGGAGACTACACAGATACGCAGTATTTT. Protein: CATSSAGDYTDTQYF. V and J are TRBV15 and TRBJ2-3, with 7 bases aligning to TRBD2. The CDR3 is 15 residues long. Germline CDR1 and CDR2: LNHNV and YYDKDF (reference sequence). The J segment lost 2 bases and the V segment lost 5 bases, leaving 7 bases of the junction unmatched.

This clonotype was seen repeatedly, ten times or more. The chain carries TRBV29-1 and TRBJ1-5; D may be TRBD1 (5 bases). CDR3 length: 16 amino acids. Germline V gene sequence: CDR1 SQVTM, CDR2 ANQGSEA. The V end lost 0 bases, the J end lost 6 bases, and 18 bases lay between the germline ends. CDR3 DNA sequence: TGCAGCGTTGAAGATCGGGGCAGAGAGGTGGGTCAGCCCCAGCATTTT. Its protein is CSVEDRGREVGQPQHF.

On this clonotype itself: Just one base apart from a much larger clone, this may be a read error. The V and J genes are TRBV21-1 and TRBJ2-7; TRBD2, the D gene given by the table, was not confirmed from the DNA. TRBV21-1 is deemed a pseudogene. The CDR3 loop spans 14 amino acids. CDR3 DNA sequence: TGTGCCAGAGGGAGAGTACTAGCGTTCTACGAGCAGTACTTC. This sequence encodes CARGRVLAFYEQYF.

This clonotype appeared many times. Written as DNA, the CDR3 is TGTGCCAGCAGCGTCCTCCCACAGGGAATTCCGGACGAGCAGTACTTC. Protein: CASSVLPQGIPDEQYF. The rearrangement joins TRBV9 to TRBJ2-7; possibly TRBD1 for D (6 bases). Germline CDR1 reads SGDLS; CDR2 reads YYNGEE. The CDR3 spans 16 residues. The germline V and J ends were trimmed by 2 bases and 5 bases, with 20 bases remaining between them. Together with reference TRBV9 and TRBJ2-7, the CDR3 gives the full variable domain: DSGVTQTPKHLITATGQRVTLRCSPRSGDLSVYWYQQSLDQGLQFLIQYYNGEERAKGNILERFSAQQFPDLHSELNLSSLELGDSALYFCASSVLPQGIPDEQYFGPGTRLTVT.

This clonotype was recorded many times. This chain connects TRBV10-3 to TRBJ2-3; D remains unclear. CDR1 ENHRY and CDR2 SYGVKD come from the germline V gene. The V end lost 6 bases, the J end lost 2 bases, and 6 bases lay between the germline ends. This CDR3 spans 12 amino acids. DNA of the CDR3: TGTGCCATCAGGTTGTCCACAGATACGCAGTATTTT. As protein: CAIRLSTDTQYF.

This clonotype has ten or more counts. This chain joins TRBV28 and TRBJ2-1; 8 bases match TRBD1. J was trimmed by 8 bases and V by 1 base; bases with no gene match: 1. Per germline, CDR1 MDHEN and CDR2 SYDVKM. The CDR3 spans 13 residues. Here the CDR3 DNA reads TGTGCCAGCAGTTTATCAGGGGGCGATGAGCAGTTCTTC. Translated: CASSLSGGDEQFF.

There are many counts of this clonotype. The V call is TRBV5-1, the J call TRBJ2-1; 7 bases are shared with TRBD2. Per the germline V gene, CDR1 is SGHRS and CDR2 is YFSETQ. V trimming: 6 bases; J trimming: 5 bases; junction bases outside the gene matches: 8. The CDR3 spans 14 residues. The CDR3 is CASKERDPHNEQFF. The CDR3, as DNA: TGCGCCAGCAAGGAGCGGGACCCCCACAATGAGCAGTTCTTC.

This clonotype was counted only a few times. CDR3 region: CASSSRPGPRYEQYF. In DNA, the CDR3 is TGCGCCAGCAGCTCACGACCGGGACCCCGCTACGAGCAGTACTTC. The chain combines TRBV5-1 with TRBJ2-7; D tentatively reads TRBD1 or TRBD2 (5 bases each). The CDR3 sequence is 15 residues long. V was cut by 3 bases and J by 3 bases, with 16 bases left in between. The germline gives CDR1 SGHRS, CDR2 YFSETQ.

This clonotype was counted at least ten times. The chain has TRBV5-5 and TRBJ1-5; no clear D gene. The CDR3 covers 17 residues. Trimming removed 3 bases at V and 0 bases at J, with 16 bases between. Germline V CDR1 and CDR2: SGHKS, YYEKEE (reference sequence). DNA for the CDR3: TGTGCCAGCAGCTCGGACCCCCGGATTAATAGCAATCAGCCCCAGCATTTT. This translates into CASSSDPRINSNQPQHF.

In this sample, this clonotype turned up many times. The CDR3 reads CASSLEGYEQYF. The CDR3 region has the DNA TGCGCCAGCAGCTTGGAGGGCTACGAGCAGTACTTC. J is TRBJ2-7 and V is TRBV5-1; D not resolved. Trimming pared 0 bases from V and 3 bases from J, leaving 4 bases between. The length of the CDR3 is 12 residues. Per the germline V gene, CDR1 is SGHRS and CDR2 is YFSETQ. Together with reference TRBV5-1 and TRBJ2-7, the CDR3 gives the full variable domain: KAGVTQTPRYLIKTRGQQVTLSCSPISGHRSVSWYQQTPGQGLQFLFEYFSETQRNKGNFPGRFSGRQFSNSRSEMNVSTLELGDSALYLCASSLEGYEQYFGPGTRLTVT.

This clonotype appeared many times. This chain uses TRBV5-1 with TRBJ1-1, with D perhaps TRBD1 (5 bases). This CDR3 has 14 amino acids. Trimming stripped 7 bases from V and 1 base from J, with 14 bases between. The germline gives CDR1 SGHRS, CDR2 YFSETQ. This chain's CDR3 is CASSSGQGNTEAFF. The CDR3 nucleotides read TGCGCCAGCTCGTCGGGGCAAGGGAACACTGAAGCTTTCTTT.

This clonotype was counted many times. The V and J genes are TRBV5-1 and TRBJ2-5; 8 bases agree with TRBD2. Germline CDR1 reads SGHRS; CDR2 reads YFSETQ. The CDR3 contains 15 residues. The junction had 14 bases not matched to a gene; V was cut back by 8 bases and J by 5 bases. The CDR3 nucleotides read TGCGCCAGTAGCCAAGCGGGAGTTATAGTGGAGACCCAGTACTTC. Its translation is CASSQAGVIVETQYF.

This clonotype was recorded many times. The rearrangement joins TRBV20-1 to TRBJ2-5, with a tentative D call TRBD2 (6 bases). Trimming removed 8 bases at V and 1 base at J, with 17 bases between. The CDR3 is made up of 14 amino acids. Germline V gives CDR1 DFQATT, CDR2 SNEGSKA (reference sequence). CDR3 bases: TGCAGTCATCTAGCGCCACAAACCCAAGAGACCCAGTACTTC. This sequence encodes CSHLAPQTQETQYF.

The chain uses TRBV12-3 or TRBV12-4 and TRBJ2-7; possible D gene TRBD2, 6 bases. Trimming removed 6 bases from V and 2 bases from J, with 14 bases in between. The CDR3 is 14 residues long. The DNA of the CDR3 is TGTGCCAGCAGCACGGAGGGCCTAACCTACGAGCAGTACTTC. This encodes CASSTEGLTYEQYF.